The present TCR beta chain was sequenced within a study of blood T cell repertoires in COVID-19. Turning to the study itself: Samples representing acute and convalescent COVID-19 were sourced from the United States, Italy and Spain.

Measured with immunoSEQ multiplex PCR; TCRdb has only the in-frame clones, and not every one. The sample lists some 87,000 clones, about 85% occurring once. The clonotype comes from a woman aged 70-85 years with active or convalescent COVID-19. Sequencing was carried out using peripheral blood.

This CDR3 reads CASSLTGDSYEQYF. For the CDR3, the DNA is TGCGCCAGCAGCCTGACAGGGGACTCCTACGAGCAGTACTTC. The gene calls are TRBV5-1 and TRBJ2-7, with 8 bases aligning to TRBD1. CDR1 SGHRS and CDR2 YFSETQ come from the germline V gene. Trimming took 4 bases from V and 0 from J; bases not matched to a gene: 3. The CDR3 spans 14 residues. Looking up the rest from reference TRBV5-1 and TRBJ2-7 gives the full variable domain: KAGVTQTPRYLIKTRGQQVTLSCSPISGHRSVSWYQQTPGQGLQFLFEYFSETQRNKGNFPGRFSGRQFSNSRSEMNVSTLELGDSALYLCASSLTGDSYEQYFGPGTRLTVT.